This passage covers 5 T cell receptor beta chains from one sample sequenced in a study of somatic mutations in cytotoxic T cells in rheumatoid arthritis. Produced via immunoSEQ multiplex PCR; TCRdb's table is partial and in-frame only. The sample has about 15,000 clones, approximately 84% seen once. Material for sequencing was CD8+ T cells sorted from blood. The source is an adult with rheumatoid arthritis.

The rearrangement uses TRBV2 and TRBJ2-5, with 8 bases lining up with TRBD1. CDR3 length: 14 amino acids. The germline V gene encodes CDR1 SNHLY and CDR2 FYNNEI. V shed 7 bases, J shed 3 bases, and the junction held 7 bases outside the gene matches. The chain's CDR3 is CASNPATGEETQYF. CDR3 DNA sequence: TGTGCCAGCAATCCGGCGACAGGGGAAGAGACCCAGTACTTC.

The CDR3 nucleotides read TGTGCCTGGAACGAGGGGGCACTTCAGCCCCAGCATTTT. It encodes CAWNEGALQPQHF. The chain joins TRBV30 to TRBJ1-5; 7 bases fit TRBD1. The ends lost 4 bases at V and 6 bases at J; junction bases unmatched: 6. Germline V gene sequence: CDR1 GTSNPN, CDR2 SVGIG (reference sequence). The CDR3 consists of 13 residues. The variable domain in full, completed from reference TRBV30 and TRBJ1-5, reads SQTIHQWPATLVQPVGSPLSLECTVEGTSNPNLYWYRQAAGRGLQLLFYSVGIGQISSEVPQNLSASRPQDRQFILSSKKLLLSDSGFYLCAWNEGALQPQHFGDGTRLSIL.

The chain employs TRBV19 and TRBJ2-3, with 10 bases fitting TRBD1. CDR1 LNHDA and CDR2 SQIVND come from the germline V gene (reference sequence). This CDR3 is built from 14 residues. Unmatched junction bases numbered 2, after V lost 5 bases and J lost 3 bases. CDR3 bases: TGTGCCAGTAGTGGGGACAGGGGAACAGATACGCAGTATTTT. This translates into CASSGDRGTDTQYF.

This chain joins TRBV5-1 and TRBJ1-1; D gene uncertain. Deletions cut 0 bases from V and 8 bases from J, with 5 bases between. The CDR3 has 11 amino acids. The germline V gene has CDR1 SGHRS and CDR2 YFSETQ. The CDR3 region is CASSLGGEAFF. In DNA form, the CDR3 reads TGCGCCAGCAGCTTGGGTGGGGAAGCTTTCTTT. The whole variable domain, filled in from reference TRBV5-1 and TRBJ1-1, reads KAGVTQTPRYLIKTRGQQVTLSCSPISGHRSVSWYQQTPGQGLQFLFEYFSETQRNKGNFPGRFSGRQFSNSRSEMNVSTLELGDSALYLCASSLGGEAFFGQGTRLTVV.

The gene calls are TRBV9 and TRBJ1-2, with a weak D call TRBD1 (6 bases). The CDR3 runs 14 residues. V lost 7 bases and J lost 5, with 18 bases in between. CDR1 is SGDLS, CDR2 YYNGEE, per germline. The CDR3 DNA is TGTGCCAGCGGAGTTTCGGACAGCAGTTATGGCTACACCTTC. Translated: CASGVSDSSYGYTF.